This record covers a single T cell receptor beta chain. The data stem from a study of blood T cell repertoires in COVID-19. Turning to the study itself: Italy, Spain and the United States were the sources of the convalescent and acute COVID-19 samples. The cDNA or gDNA used as material had been derived from T cells, B-cell-depleted T cells, or PBMCs.

Germline CDR1 is LNHDA and CDR2 is SQIVND (reference sequence). The CDR3 contains 15 residues. Trimming took 4 bases from V and 0 from J, leaving 12 bases between them. In the study's own analysis: Counts of nucleated cells, estimated from reference gene primer amplification, were obtained. This table comes from immunoSEQ multiplex PCR, and its TCRdb copy is limited to in-frame clones, with some not included. V and J calls and clone size are as listed in that table; D and trimming were resolved from the DNA. Among 130,000 or so clones, about 91% were seen once, and the ten largest hold under 13%. The specimen sequenced was peripheral blood. The receptor's source is a man aged 45-65 years with acute or convalescent COVID-19. This rearrangement joins TRBV19 to TRBJ2-5, with D possibly being TRBD1 (5 bases). CDR3 in DNA: TGTGCCAGTAGTAGGGGCCTCCAGTACCAAGAGACCCAGTACTTC. Residues: CASSRGLQYQETQYF.